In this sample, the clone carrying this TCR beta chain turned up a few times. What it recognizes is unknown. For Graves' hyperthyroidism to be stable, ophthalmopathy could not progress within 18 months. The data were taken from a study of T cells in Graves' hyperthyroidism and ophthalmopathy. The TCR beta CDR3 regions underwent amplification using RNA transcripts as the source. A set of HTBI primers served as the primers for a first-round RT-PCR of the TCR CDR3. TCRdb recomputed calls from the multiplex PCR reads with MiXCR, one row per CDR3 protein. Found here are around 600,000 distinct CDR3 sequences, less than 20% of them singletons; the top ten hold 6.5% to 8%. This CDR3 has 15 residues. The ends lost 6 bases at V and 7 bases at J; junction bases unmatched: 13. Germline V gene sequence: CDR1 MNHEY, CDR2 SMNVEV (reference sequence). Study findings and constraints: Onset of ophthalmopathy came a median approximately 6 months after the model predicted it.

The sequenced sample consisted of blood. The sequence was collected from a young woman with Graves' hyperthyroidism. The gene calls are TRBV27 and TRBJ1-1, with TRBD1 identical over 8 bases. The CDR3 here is CASSGVGQGEVEAFF. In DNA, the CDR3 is TGTGCCAGCAGCGGAGTAGGACAGGGCGAGGTTGAAGCTTTCTTT.